The clone carrying this T cell receptor beta chain appeared a single time. Its cognate antigen is unknown. 60 Vbeta and 13 Jbeta primers were used in PCR. Clones were read by immunoSEQ multiplex PCR, and TCRdb kept only the in-frame ones, dropping some. In the table there are some 110,000 clones, around 81% of which are singletons. Germline CDR1 and CDR2: SGHTA and FQGNSA. The length of the CDR3 is 15 residues. With 5 bases removed from V and 5 bases from J, the gap between germline ends came to 18 bases. This sample is drawn from a study of cytomegalovirus exposure and HLA in healthy donors. Study-level findings and limits: An analysis that came later showed most CMV-associated TCR beta chains appearing HLA-restricted. Rare TCR sequences dominated, though some public TCRs recurred in many donors.

The receptor's source is a woman aged 25-40 years in good health and CMV-seronegative. The specimen was PBMCs. The chain carries TRBV7-2 and TRBJ1-1, with D perhaps TRBD1 (5 bases). CDR3 sequence reads: CASSPSEWGRTEAFF. CDR3 DNA sequence: TGTGCCAGCAGCCCTAGTGAGTGGGGCAGGACTGAAGCTTTCTTT.